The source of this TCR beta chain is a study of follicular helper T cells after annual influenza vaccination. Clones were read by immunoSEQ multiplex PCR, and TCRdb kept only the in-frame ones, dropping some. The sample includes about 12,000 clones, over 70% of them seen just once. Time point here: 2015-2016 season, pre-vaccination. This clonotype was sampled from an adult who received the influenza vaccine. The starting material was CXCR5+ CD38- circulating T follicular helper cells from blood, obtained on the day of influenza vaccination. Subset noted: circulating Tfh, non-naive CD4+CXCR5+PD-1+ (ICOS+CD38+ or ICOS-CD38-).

The CDR3 sequence is CASSFGVSGETQYF. The CDR3, as DNA: TGTGCCAGCAGCTTCGGGGTTAGCGGAGAGACCCAGTACTTC. This chain links TRBV5-4 with TRBJ2-5, with D possibly being TRBD2 (6 bases). The V and J ends lost 2 bases and 4 bases respectively, with 12 bases between them. CDR1 and CDR2 from the germline V gene are SGHNT and YYREEE (reference sequence). The CDR3 spans 14 residues. The variable domain in full, with the rest retrieved from reference TRBV5-4 and TRBJ2-5, is ETGVTQSPTHLIKTRGQQVTLRCSSQSGHNTVSWYQQALGQGPQFIFQYYREEENGRGNFPPRFSGLQFPNYSSELNVNALELDDSALYLCASSFGVSGETQYFGPGTRLLVL.